This entry lists 7 T cell receptor beta chains sequenced from one sample in a study of cytomegalovirus exposure and HLA in healthy donors. The PCR used 60 Vbeta and 13 Jbeta primers. Assay used: immunoSEQ multiplex PCR; TCRdb lists only in-frame clones, some missing. The sample has around 100,000 clones; around 72% are singletons. Source material: PBMCs. All receptors come from a man in his forties in good health and CMV-seronegative.

The rearrangement uses TRBV18 and TRBJ2-5, with 11 bases fitting TRBD1. This CDR3 contains 14 residues. CDR1 and CDR2 from the germline V gene are KGHSH and LQKENI. The V and J ends lost 3 bases and 5 bases, in that order; junction bases with no gene match: 2. Here the CDR3 reads CASSPRDRGETQYF. In DNA form, the CDR3 reads TGTGCCAGCTCACCGCGGGACAGGGGGGAGACCCAGTACTTC.

This clone was seen only a few times. The chain couples TRBV6-5 to TRBJ1-2; perhaps TRBD1 as D (6 bases). This CDR3 spans 13 amino acids. Per the germline V gene, CDR1 is MNHEY and CDR2 is SVGAGI. V was clipped by 8 bases and J by 8 bases, with 18 bases between them. The DNA of the CDR3 is TGTGCCAGCCGAATGGTGGGGACATTAGGCTACACCTTC. The encoded protein is CASRMVGTLGYTF.

J is TRBJ1-5 and V is TRBV2, with D maybe TRBD1 (5 bases). This CDR3 contains 17 residues. V lost 5 bases, J lost 4 bases, and 21 bases lay in between. From germline, CDR1 is SNHLY and CDR2 FYNNEI. The CDR3 reads CASSHTKGLYGNQPQHF. The CDR3 region has the DNA TGTGCCAGCAGTCACACGAAGGGGTTGTATGGGAATCAGCCCCAGCATTTT.

The chain couples TRBV18 to TRBJ2-7; 9 bases match TRBD1. J lost 7 bases, V lost 6 bases, and 10 bases had no gene match. Germline V lookup: CDR1 KGHSH, CDR2 LQKENI. This CDR3 has 14 amino acids. CDR3 loop: CASSNIPTGGEQYF. The DNA for the CDR3 is TGTGCCAGCTCTAATATACCGACAGGGGGGGAGCAGTACTTC.

This chain uses TRBV7-8 with TRBJ2-2; 12 bases match TRBD2. The J segment lost 5 bases and the V segment lost 1 base, leaving 5 bases of the junction unmatched. This CDR3 has 17 amino acids. The V gene's germline CDR1 is SGHVS and CDR2 FQNEAQ. The CDR3 nucleotides read TGTGCCAGCAGCTTAGAACTAGCGGGGGGCGATACCGGGGAGCTGTTTTTT. This encodes CASSLELAGGDTGELFF.

The DNA of the CDR3 is TGCAGCGTTGATGGCGGGAATACAGATACGCAGTATTTT. This codes for CSVDGGNTDTQYF. The V gene is TRBV29-1, the J gene TRBJ2-3, with a possible D match to TRBD2 (6 bases). CDR3 size: 13 residues. The germline V gene encodes CDR1 SQVTM and CDR2 ANQGSEA. V lost 3 bases and J lost 3, with 10 bases in between.

This clone was found once. The chain joins TRBV5-8 to TRBJ2-7, with TRBD2 matching over 7 bases. The CDR3 totals 17 residues. Germline CDR1 is SGHTS and CDR2 is YDEGEE. Unmatched junction bases numbered 13, after V lost 4 bases and J lost 0 bases. The CDR3 here is CASSSPRKGRASYEQYF. For the CDR3, the DNA is TGTGCCAGCAGCAGCCCCCGTAAGGGGAGGGCCTCCTACGAGCAGTACTTC.